This TCR beta chain is from a study of CD8+ T cells in alopecia areata (dated by TCRdb to 2017 to 2018). Concerning the study at large: Treated patients were enrolled in an open-label pilot trial of oral tofacitinib at 5 to 10 mg twice daily for moderate-to-severe alopecia areata. Patients stayed on tofacitinib for 6 to 18 months and then had 6 months of follow-up off drug so that delayed response and recurrence could be assessed. In treated patients, disease severity was measured using the SALT score, which gives the percentage of scalp surface area affected. To study T cell clonal expansion in alopecia areata, the researchers applied high-throughput TCRbeta sequencing to both the C3H/HeJ mouse model and human patients. In humans, TCRbeta sequencing was performed on scalp tissue and on sorted CD4+ and CD8+ peripheral blood T cells from healthy controls and from patients with patchy or totalis/universalis alopecia areata. Patients on tofacitinib were biopsied at baseline and after 4 and 24 weeks of treatment, and several of the patients also had a later scalp biopsy. Scalp clonality was compared across normal scalp (n=4), patchy alopecia areata scalp (n=8), and alopecia totalis/universalis scalp (n=8). RNA came from the PAXgene miRNA kit for fixed scalp, the miRNeasy kit for PBMCs, and the RNeasy kit for mouse skin. Amplification of TCRbeta CDR3 regions was done by immunoSEQ multiplex PCR using 35 Vbeta forward primers and 13 Jbeta reverse primers.

Overall results and qualifications from the work: Scalp clonality and the number of expanded CD8+ clones among the top 100 scalp clones were significantly decreased by tofacitinib. Compared with normal scalp, lesional scalp had higher clonality and more expanded CD8+ clones, particularly in alopecia totalis/universalis, a pattern that suggests antigenic drive. Unlike mouse skin, where gammadelta T cells dominate, normal human skin contains resident alphabeta T cells that get sequenced too, which complicates analysis of the scalp TCR repertoire. Because the treated cohort was small and had just a single nonresponder, larger studies are needed to establish links between baseline CD8+ expansion and response. Many expanded lesional clones persisted in scalp and blood during tofacitinib treatment, which may partly explain relapse after stopping treatment. Shared TCR sequences between patients were less evident than in mice, which may be partly attributable to HLA diversity in the patient population.

This clone was recorded a few times. This clone's antigen is unknown. No quality values exist for individual bases; no much larger clone is one base distant. The meaning of the sample's time point label: approximately 4 weeks on oral tofacitinib. The treatment or condition label corresponds to: oral pan-JAK inhibitor, 5-10 mg twice daily. From alopecia areata patients, peripheral blood was collected along with lesional scalp punch biopsies. PBMCs were separated by density centrifugation and stained for CD3, CD4 and CD8, after which CD4+ and CD8+ T cells were sorted on a FACSAria. Taken from cysteine to phenylalanine, the CDR3 has 19 residues. Only CDR3 DNA remains: 57 bases, in frame from the first base. The germline V end is reduced by 0 bases and the J end by 1 base; junction bases left unmatched: 16. Via the germline V gene (reference sequence), CDR1 is GTSNPN and CDR2 SVGIG. The receptor library was made with the immunoSEQ multiplex PCR assay. RNA was extracted from all samples and reverse transcribed into cDNA as template for TCR sequencing. SuperScript III was used to make first-strand cDNA, primed with a 2:1 mix of oligo-dT and random hexamers. A synthetic immune receptor repertoire was used to assess amplification bias, and residual bias was removed computationally. The original pipeline was this. Raw reads were preprocessed to remove errors, and CDR3 was defined by IMGT conventions from the conserved cysteine to phenylalanine. To get clonality, Shannon entropy was normalized by log2 of the number of productive unique TCRs and the result was subtracted from 1. CD4 or CD8 identity of scalp clones was inferred by cross-referencing scalp TCRbeta sequences with sorted blood CD4 and CD8 repertoires. TCRdb provides this immuneACCESS table in a form limited to in-frame rearrangements. Some clones are lacking; in checked studies, under half of them reflect an unresolved V gene, and why the rest are absent is not known. V and J calls and clone size are those listed in that table; D and trimming were worked out from the DNA. Counted in this sample were 90,000 to 150,000 clones; roughly 58% of them appeared once. The top ten hold 25% to 35% of the sample.

This clonotype was obtained from a human donor with alopecia areata. This chain joins TRBV30 to TRBJ2-3; 7 nucleotides in the junction match TRBD1. Here the sequenced sample was CD8+ T cells sorted from blood, taken at week 4, from a patient treated with tofacitinib. The nucleotide sequence reads TGTGCCTGGAGTGTGTGGACGTGGAGAGAAACAGGGGGCACAGATACGCAGTATTTT. The resulting protein is CAWSVWTWRETGGTDTQYF. The CDR3 plus the reference TRBV30 and TRBJ2-3 genes for the other parts give the full variable domain: SQTIHQWPATLVQPVGSPLSLECTVEGTSNPNLYWYRQAAGRGLQLLFYSVGIGQISSEVPQNLSASRPQDRQFILSSKKLLLSDSGFYLCAWSVWTWRETGGTDTQYFGPGTRLTVL.